The 9 T cell receptor beta chains listed next were all sequenced from one sample in a study of blood T cell repertoires in COVID-19. TCRdb keeps only in-frame clones here, not all; method: immunoSEQ multiplex PCR. The data contain 40,000 to 50,000 clones, about 86% of them singletons. Sequenced input: peripheral blood. These receptors all come from an elderly woman with acute or convalescent COVID-19.

CDR3 coding DNA: TGTGCCAGCACCCGGGACACCTATGGCTACACCTTC. This translates into CASTRDTYGYTF. The chain is built from TRBV12-3 or TRBV12-4 and TRBJ1-2; D possibly corresponds to TRBD1 (6 bases). V was clipped by 7 bases and J by 4 bases, with 10 bases between them. The CDR3 has 12 amino acids.

CDR3 loop: CASSKAGITDTQYF. DNA of the CDR3: TGTGCCAGTAGTAAGGCAGGAATCACAGATACGCAGTATTTT. The chain uses TRBV19 and TRBJ2-3; D gene unclear. V lost 4 bases to trimming and J lost 2 bases, with 10 bases between them. Germline V gene data show CDR1 as LNHDA and CDR2 as SQIVND (reference sequence). This CDR3 region has 14 residues.

V is TRBV30 and J is TRBJ2-7; 7 bases fit TRBD1. The V segment lost 5 bases and the J segment 5 bases; nucleotides outside the gene matches: 6. Germline CDR1 and CDR2: GTSNPN and SVGIG (reference sequence). CDR3 length equals 12 residues. In nucleotides, the CDR3 is TGTGCCTGGGCGAGGGGGCGGCACGAGCAGTACTTC. This sequence encodes CAWARGRHEQYF.

The gene calls are TRBV5-1 and TRBJ2-3; 9 bases are a match to TRBD1. Germline V gene data show CDR1 as SGHRS and CDR2 as YFSETQ. With V trimmed by 3 bases and J by 2 bases, 4 bases remained unmatched. The CDR3 totals 15 residues. DNA for the CDR3: TGCGCCAGCAGCTCGGACAGGGGACCCACAGATACGCAGTATTTT. Protein product: CASSSDRGPTDTQYF.

The chain couples TRBV4-1 to TRBJ2-6, with a weak D call TRBD2 (5 bases). The CDR3 spans 17 residues. Trimming cost V 0 bases and J 1 base, with 10 bases left between them. Germline V gene data show CDR1 as MGHRA and CDR2 as YSYEKL. DNA of the CDR3: TGCGCCAGCAGCCAAGACCCACTAGAGTCTGGGGCCAACGTCCTGACTTTC. Protein: CASSQDPLESGANVLTF.

The V call is TRBV5-1, the J call TRBJ2-7; tentative D call: TRBD1 (6 bases). This CDR3 has 16 amino acids. Trimming left V 2 bases short and J 1 base short, with 16 bases between. Germline V gene sequence: CDR1 SGHRS, CDR2 YFSETQ. The CDR3 nucleotides read TGCGCCAGCAGCTTTACGGGTGGGCAGGGGTCCTACGAGCAGTACTTC. Protein product: CASSFTGGQGSYEQYF.

The chain employs TRBV10-3 and TRBJ1-2; D call uncertain. V was trimmed by 7 bases and J by 6 bases, leaving 15 bases between them. The CDR3 has 13 amino acids. Germline-derived CDR1 and CDR2 are ENHRY and SYGVKD. The CDR3 DNA follows: TGTGCCATCAAGAGGGTAGAAAAGGATGGCTACACCTTC. It encodes CAIKRVEKDGYTF.

The gene calls are TRBV18 and TRBJ1-1; D is unclear. There are 15 residues in the CDR3. V was clipped by 3 bases and J by 4 bases, with 15 bases between them. Germline CDR1 KGHSH, CDR2 LQKENI. The CDR3, as DNA: TGTGCCAGCTCACCCACTCGAGGAGACGGCACTGAAGCTTTCTTT. Translating gives CASSPTRGDGTEAFF.

This clone appeared once. This chain uses TRBV6-5 with TRBJ2-7, with D maybe TRBD1 (5 bases). The V gene's germline CDR1 is MNHEY and CDR2 SVGAGI. V shed 5 bases and J shed 4 bases, with 9 bases lying between them. The CDR3 extends over 12 amino acids. This CDR3 reads CASSNGHYEQYF. The CDR3 nucleotides are TGTGCCAGCAGTAACGGACATTACGAGCAGTACTTC.